A single sample gave rise to the 24 T cell receptor beta chains below, sequenced in a study of T cell responses to AZD1222 COVID-19 vaccine. Generated by immunoSEQ multiplex PCR, the TCRdb table keeps only in-frame clones and is missing some. The profile shows some 130,000 clones, just over 90% of them singletons. Source: peripheral blood, taken 28 days after the second AZD1222 dose. These receptors were obtained from an adult who received the AZD1222 COVID-19 vaccine.

The chain combines TRBV2 with TRBJ1-2; D is unclear. Germline loops: CDR1 SNHLY, CDR2 FYNNEI. V shed 8 bases and J shed 2 bases, with 9 bases lying between them. The CDR3 extends over 12 amino acids. The CDR3 bases are TGTGCCAGCTCCCGCTTCAACTATGGCTACACCTTC. Residues: CASSRFNYGYTF.

The J gene is TRBJ1-2, the V gene TRBV19; TRBD1 matches 9 bases. V was pared by 5 bases and J by 4 bases, with 8 bases of the junction left unmatched. This CDR3 region has 15 residues. Germline values: CDR1 LNHDA, CDR2 SQIVND (reference sequence). The CDR3 sequence is CASSSTGTGLYGYTF. DNA of the CDR3: TGTGCCAGTAGTTCAACCGGGACAGGGCTCTATGGCTACACCTTC. Complete variable domain (other parts from reference TRBV19 and TRBJ1-2): DGGITQSPKYLFRKEGQNVTLSCEQNLNHDAMYWYRQDPGQGLRLIYYSQIVNDFQKGDIAEGYSVSREKKESFPLTVTSAQKNPTAFYLCASSSTGTGLYGYTFGSGTRLTVV.

This rearrangement joins TRBV12-3 or TRBV12-4 to TRBJ2-5, with D perhaps matching TRBD2 (6 bases). The CDR3 loop spans 13 amino acids. Trimming took off 6 bases at V and 4 bases at J, with 12 bases between the two ends. The CDR3 DNA follows: TGTGCCAGCAGCCGGGACTCCAGAGAGACCCAGTACTTC. Encoded protein: CASSRDSRETQYF.

The V and J genes are TRBV9 and TRBJ2-2; 8 positions agree with TRBD1. Trimming took 4 bases from V and 7 from J; bases not matched to a gene: 15. Germline lookup yields CDR1 SGDLS and CDR2 YYNGEE. There are 17 residues in the CDR3. The CDR3: CASSRSRGRSSNGELFF. The CDR3 DNA sequence: TGTGCCAGCAGCAGGAGCAGGGGGCGCAGTTCCAACGGGGAGCTGTTTTTT. Full variable domain (outside the CDR3, taken from reference TRBV9 and TRBJ2-2): DSGVTQTPKHLITATGQRVTLRCSPRSGDLSVYWYQQSLDQGLQFLIQYYNGEERAKGNILERFSAQQFPDLHSELNLSSLELGDSALYFCASSRSRGRSSNGELFFGEGSRLTVL.

This chain uses TRBV7-9 with TRBJ2-1, with D possibly being TRBD2 (7 bases). Trimming shortened V by 4 bases and J by 7 bases, and 17 bases separated the two germline ends. Germline V gene sequence: CDR1 SEHNR, CDR2 FQNEAQ (reference sequence). This CDR3 has 15 amino acids. The CDR3 reads CASSSWLGGPNEQFF. DNA for the CDR3: TGTGCCAGCAGCTCCTGGTTGGGGGGGCCTAATGAGCAGTTCTTC.

Of note for this clone: The same CDR3 can be traced to other DNA sequences in this sample. The chain carries TRBV27 and TRBJ2-2; D is unresolved. The V end lost 0 bases, the J end lost 9 bases, and 8 bases lay between the germline ends. CDR3 size: 13 residues. Germline V gene lookup returns CDR1 MNHEY and CDR2 SMNVEV (reference sequence). CDR3 coding DNA: TGTGCCAGCAGTTTATCGAAGACACGGGAGCTGTTTTTT. This gives the protein CASSLSKTRELFF.

The rearrangement uses TRBV10-3 and TRBJ1-2; a possible D gene is TRBD1 (6 bases). This CDR3 contains 13 residues. The germline V gene has CDR1 ENHRY and CDR2 SYGVKD. V lost 6 bases, J lost 2 bases, and 10 bases lay in between. The CDR3 reads CAISEQGNYGYTF. DNA of the CDR3: TGTGCCATCAGCGAACAGGGAAACTATGGCTACACCTTC.

This clone is a singleton in its sample. Written as DNA, the CDR3 is TGTGCCAGCAGTGAAGGTACGACAGGAGCCTATGGCTACACCTTC. Translating gives CASSEGTTGAYGYTF. The V gene is TRBV25-1, the J gene TRBJ1-2, with a possible D match to TRBD1 (6 bases). This CDR3 contains 15 residues. CDR1 is MGHDK, CDR2 SYGVNS, per germline. V lost 2 bases, J lost 4 bases, and 14 bases lay in between.

This sequence joins TRBV10-3 and TRBJ1-2, with D unclear. V lost 3 bases and J lost 3, with 8 bases in between. This CDR3 comprises 13 residues. CDR1 is ENHRY, CDR2 SYGVKD, per germline. The CDR3 nucleotides read TGTGCCATCAGTGAAGACCGATACTATGGCTACACCTTC. It specifies CAISEDRYYGYTF.

The gene calls are TRBV7-3 and TRBJ2-1; tentatively, D is TRBD1 (6 bases). This CDR3 is 16 amino acids long. CDR1 and CDR2 from the germline V gene are SGHTA and FQGTGA. V lost 6 bases, J lost 5 bases, and 20 bases lay in between. In DNA form, the CDR3 reads TGTGCCAGCAGTCGAGGCACAGGGTGGGCCGACAATGAGCAGTTCTTC. Protein: CASSRGTGWADNEQFF.

The rearrangement links TRBV28 to TRBJ2-7; D gene ambiguous. The length of the CDR3 is 13 residues. The V end lost 11 bases, the J end lost 5 bases, and 19 bases lay between the germline ends. CDR1 and CDR2 (germline): MDHEN, SYDVKM. This CDR3 reads CAYGRAARHEQYF. As DNA, the CDR3 is TGTGCCTATGGACGGGCGGCGAGACACGAGCAGTACTTC.

This chain connects TRBV5-5 to TRBJ2-2; TRBD1 might be the D (5 bases). V lost 2 bases and J 4 bases, leaving 9 bases between the germline ends. Germline CDR1 is SGHKS and CDR2 is YYEKEE (reference sequence). CDR3 length: 14 amino acids. This chain's CDR3 is CASSLQTGTGELFF. The CDR3, as DNA: TGTGCCAGCAGCTTACAAACAGGCACCGGGGAGCTGTTTTTT.

In DNA, the CDR3 is TGTGCCAGCAGTTCGGGACTAGCGGAGCTCACAGATACGCAGTATTTT. Protein product: CASSSGLAELTDTQYF. The rearrangement uses TRBV27 and TRBJ2-3; 11 bases agree with TRBD2. CDR1 is MNHEY and CDR2 is SMNVEV in the germline V gene (reference sequence). The CDR3 consists of 16 residues. V dropped 4 bases and J dropped 2; count of bases not matched to a gene: 5.

The gene calls are TRBV6-2 or TRBV6-3 and TRBJ2-1; no clear D. Looked up from germline, CDR1 is MNHEY and CDR2 is SVGEGT. Trimming pared 4 bases from V and 7 bases from J, leaving 14 bases between. CDR3 length: 14 amino acids. For the CDR3, the DNA is TGTGCCAGCAGTTCCTTGGTCCTTTCGAATGAGCAGTTCTTC. Amino acid sequence: CASSSLVLSNEQFF.

V and J are TRBV2 and TRBJ1-5; D unclear. Trimming removed 4 bases from V and 4 bases from J, with 8 bases in between. This CDR3 contains 13 residues. Germline values: CDR1 SNHLY, CDR2 FYNNEI. The CDR3 region has the DNA TGTGCCAGCAGTGGGGGTTCGAATCAGCCCCAGCATTTT. This encodes CASSGGSNQPQHF.

The chain recombines TRBV30 with TRBJ1-5; no clear D. The CDR3 has 13 residues. Trimming took 0 bases from V and 6 from J, leaving 9 bases between them. CDR1 and CDR2 (germline): GTSNPN, SVGIG (reference sequence). The CDR3: CAWSVHVAQPQHF. CDR3 bases: TGTGCCTGGAGTGTTCACGTGGCTCAGCCCCAGCATTTT. Drawing the rest from reference TRBV30 and TRBJ1-5, the complete variable domain is SQTIHQWPATLVQPVGSPLSLECTVEGTSNPNLYWYRQAAGRGLQLLFYSVGIGQISSEVPQNLSASRPQDRQFILSSKKLLLSDSGFYLCAWSVHVAQPQHFGDGTRLSIL.

The V and J genes are TRBV5-5 and TRBJ1-2; no reliable D call. V lost 7 bases, J lost 7 bases, and 14 bases lay in between. This CDR3 has 12 amino acids. CDR1 is SGHKS and CDR2 is YYEKEE in the germline V gene (reference sequence). The CDR3: CASSVGRGGYTF. The CDR3 DNA follows: TGTGCCAGCTCTGTAGGCCGTGGTGGCTACACCTTC. Variable domain in full (rest from reference TRBV5-5 and TRBJ1-2): DAGVTQSPTHLIKTRGQQVTLRCSPISGHKSVSWYQQVLGQGPQFIFQYYEKEERGRGNFPDRFSARQFPNYSSELNVNALLLGDSALYLCASSVGRGGYTFGSGTRLTVV.

The chain recombines TRBV7-9 with TRBJ2-5; D uncertain. Germline V lookup: CDR1 SEHNR, CDR2 FQNEAQ (reference sequence). The ends were cut back, 2 bases at V and 5 bases at J, with 9 bases in the middle. CDR3 length equals 13 residues. This CDR3 reads CASSLWGPETQYF. In nucleotides, the CDR3 is TGTGCCAGCAGCTTATGGGGTCCGGAGACCCAGTACTTC.

This chain links TRBV5-1 with TRBJ2-2; TRBD1 matches at 8 bases. The CDR3 consists of 16 residues. Germline CDR1 SGHRS, CDR2 YFSETQ. Trimming took 0 bases from V and 12 from J; bases not matched to a gene: 13. The CDR3 here is CASSLALRKGQGKLFF. The CDR3 DNA is TGCGCCAGCAGCTTGGCCCTACGTAAAGGACAGGGCAAGCTGTTTTTT.

The chain couples TRBV19 to TRBJ1-4; D not certain. This CDR3 region has 15 residues. The V and J ends lost 2 bases and 7 bases respectively, with 14 bases between them. The germline V gene encodes CDR1 LNHDA and CDR2 SQIVND (reference sequence). The CDR3 nucleotides are TGTGCCAGTAGTATATTTGGTCACAGTGGTGAAAAACTGTTTTTT. Translated: CASSIFGHSGEKLFF. The whole variable domain, remainder taken from reference TRBV19 and TRBJ1-4, is DGGITQSPKYLFRKEGQNVTLSCEQNLNHDAMYWYRQDPGQGLRLIYYSQIVNDFQKGDIAEGYSVSREKKESFPLTVTSAQKNPTAFYLCASSIFGHSGEKLFFGSGTQLSVL.

The V call is TRBV13, the J call TRBJ1-6; D possibly corresponds to TRBD1 (5 bases). The V end lost 5 bases, the J end lost 9 bases, and 23 bases lay between the germline ends. Germline CDR1 and CDR2: PRHDT and FYEKMQ (reference sequence). This CDR3 region has 17 residues. The CDR3 reads CASSPDTEGPQSSPLHF. In DNA, the CDR3 is TGTGCCAGCAGCCCTGATACGGAGGGACCCCAGAGTTCACCCCTCCACTTT. The variable domain in full, completed from reference TRBV13 and TRBJ1-6, reads AAGVIQSPRHLIKEKRETATLKCYPIPRHDTVYWYQQGPGQDPQFLISFYEKMQSDKGSIPDRFSAQQFSDYHSELNMSSLELGDSALYFCASSPDTEGPQSSPLHFGNGTRLTVT.

The chain uses TRBV7-9 and TRBJ2-7; 8 bases line up with TRBD2. With 6 bases clipped from V and 6 bases from J, the junction kept 10 bases outside the gene matches. Looked up from germline, CDR1 is SEHNR and CDR2 is FQNEAQ (reference sequence). The CDR3 extends over 14 amino acids. The CDR3, as DNA: TGTGCCAGCAGGCCAGGGACTAGAGGTCTCGAGCAGTACTTC. Protein product: CASRPGTRGLEQYF. The variable domain in full, with the rest retrieved from reference TRBV7-9 and TRBJ2-7, is DTGVSQNPRHKITKRGQNVTFRCDPISEHNRLYWYRQTLGQGPEFLTYFQNEAQLEKSRLLSDRFSAERPKGSFSTLEIQRTEQGDSAMYLCASRPGTRGLEQYFGPGTRLTVT.

The rearrangement joins TRBV4-1 to TRBJ2-2; 7 positions agree with TRBD1. The CDR3 extends over 18 amino acids. Trimming cost V 4 bases and J 3 bases; bases outside gene matches: 14. The germline V gene has CDR1 MGHRA and CDR2 YSYEKL. CDR3 residues: CASSPRQGYSGDTGELFF. The CDR3 DNA reads as TGCGCCAGCAGCCCGCGACAGGGATACTCAGGGGACACCGGGGAGCTGTTTTTT.

The CDR3 loop is CASSNPPVGSFNQPQHF. As DNA, the CDR3 is TGTGCCAGTAGTAACCCCCCTGTCGGATCCTTCAATCAGCCCCAGCATTTT. The chain uses TRBV19 and TRBJ1-5, with no clear D. This CDR3 is 17 amino acids long. V lost 4 bases and J 3 bases, leaving 19 bases between the germline ends. CDR1 and CDR2 from the germline V gene are LNHDA and SQIVND (reference sequence).